This T cell receptor beta chain was captured by sequencing in a study of T cells after yellow fever vaccination. The TCR cDNA carried a universal primer site and UMIs from 5'RACE template switching. TCRdb passed the 5' RACE reads through MiXCR, listing each CDR3 protein once. Of about 120,000 distinct CDR3 sequences listed, more than 7.5% are singletons. The CDR3 length is 16 residues. Germline V gives CDR1 LNHDA, CDR2 SQIVND (reference sequence). The V end lost 7 bases, the J end lost 2 bases, and 18 bases lay between the germline ends. The sample was CD8+ T cells sorted from PBMCs, taken on the day of the yellow fever booster vaccination. This sequence was found in a man aged 18 to 30 who received the YFV17D yellow fever vaccine. V and J are TRBV19 and TRBJ2-1, with unresolved D. This chain's CDR3 is CASTSDGSGAYNEQFF. Here the CDR3 DNA reads TGTGCCAGTACATCAGACGGGTCAGGCGCCTACAATGAGCAGTTCTTC.